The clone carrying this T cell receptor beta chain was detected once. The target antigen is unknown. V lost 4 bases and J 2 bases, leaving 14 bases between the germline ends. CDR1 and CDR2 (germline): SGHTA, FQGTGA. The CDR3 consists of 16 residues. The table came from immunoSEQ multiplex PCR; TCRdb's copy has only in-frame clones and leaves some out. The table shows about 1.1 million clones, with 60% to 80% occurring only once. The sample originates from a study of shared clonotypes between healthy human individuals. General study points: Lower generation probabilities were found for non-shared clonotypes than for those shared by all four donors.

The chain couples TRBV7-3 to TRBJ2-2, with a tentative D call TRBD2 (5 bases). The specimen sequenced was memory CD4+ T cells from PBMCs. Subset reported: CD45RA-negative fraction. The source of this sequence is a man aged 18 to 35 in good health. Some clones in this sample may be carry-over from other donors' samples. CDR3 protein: CASSSPLGSNTGELFF. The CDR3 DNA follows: TGTGCCAGCAGCTCTCCCCTTGGGAGTAACACCGGGGAGCTGTTTTTT.